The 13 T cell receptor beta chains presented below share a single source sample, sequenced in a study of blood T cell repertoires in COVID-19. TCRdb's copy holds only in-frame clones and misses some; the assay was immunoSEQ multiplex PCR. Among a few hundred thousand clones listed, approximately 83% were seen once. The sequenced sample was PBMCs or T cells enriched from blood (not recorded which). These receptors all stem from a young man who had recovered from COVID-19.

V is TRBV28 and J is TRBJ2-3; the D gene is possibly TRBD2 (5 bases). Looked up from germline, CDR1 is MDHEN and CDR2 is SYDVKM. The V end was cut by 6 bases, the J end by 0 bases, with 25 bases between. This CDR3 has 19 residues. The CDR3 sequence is CASRLLYGLASESTDTQYF. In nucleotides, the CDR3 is TGTGCCAGCAGACTTCTCTACGGACTGGCATCTGAGAGCACAGATACGCAGTATTTT.

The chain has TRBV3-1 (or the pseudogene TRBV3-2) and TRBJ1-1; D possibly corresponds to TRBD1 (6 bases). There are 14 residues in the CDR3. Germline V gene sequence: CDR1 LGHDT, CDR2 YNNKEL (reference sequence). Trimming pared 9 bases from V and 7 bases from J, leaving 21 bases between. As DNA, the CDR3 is TGTGCCAGTAAACCCCCGAACAAACAGGGTGAAGCTTTCTTT. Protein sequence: CASKPPNKQGEAFF.

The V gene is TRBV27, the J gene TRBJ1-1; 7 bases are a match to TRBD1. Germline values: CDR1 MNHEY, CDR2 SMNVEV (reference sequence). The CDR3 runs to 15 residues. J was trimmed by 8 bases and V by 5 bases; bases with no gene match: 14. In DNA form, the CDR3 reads TGTGCCAGCAGTGCGTACGACGGACAGGCCCTCGAAGCTTTCTTT. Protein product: CASSAYDGQALEAFF.

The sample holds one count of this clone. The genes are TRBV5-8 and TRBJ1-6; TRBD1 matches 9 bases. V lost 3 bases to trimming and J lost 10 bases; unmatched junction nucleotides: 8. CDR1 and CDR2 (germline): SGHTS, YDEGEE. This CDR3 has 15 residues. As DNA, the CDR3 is TGTGCCAGCAGCTGGCAGGACAGGGGAAAGTCACCCCTCCACTTT. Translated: CASSWQDRGKSPLHF. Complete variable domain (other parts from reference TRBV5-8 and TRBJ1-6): EAGVTQSPTHLIKTRGQQATLRCSPISGHTSVYWYQQALGLGLQFLLWYDEGEERNRGNFPPRFSGRQFPNYSSELNVNALELEDSALYLCASSWQDRGKSPLHFGNGTRLTVT.

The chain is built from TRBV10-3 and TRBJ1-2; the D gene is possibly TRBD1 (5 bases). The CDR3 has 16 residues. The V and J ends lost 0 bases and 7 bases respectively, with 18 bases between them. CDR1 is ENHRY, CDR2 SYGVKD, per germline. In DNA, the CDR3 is TGTGCCATCAGTGAGTCGGTTAGGGGCCTCCCGGGTGGCTACACCTTC. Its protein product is CAISESVRGLPGGYTF.

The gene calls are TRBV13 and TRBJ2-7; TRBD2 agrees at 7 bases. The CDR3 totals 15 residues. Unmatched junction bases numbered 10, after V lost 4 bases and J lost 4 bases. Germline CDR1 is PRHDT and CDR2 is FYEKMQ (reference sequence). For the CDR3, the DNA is TGTGCCAGCAGCTCAGGGAGGGACTCCGGGTACGAGCAGTACTTC. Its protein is CASSSGRDSGYEQYF.

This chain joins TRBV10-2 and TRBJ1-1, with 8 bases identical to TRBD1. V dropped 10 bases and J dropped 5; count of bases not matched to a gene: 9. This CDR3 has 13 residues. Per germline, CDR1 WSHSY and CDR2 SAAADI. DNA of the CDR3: TGCGCCACCCGGGGACAGGTGGGTACTGAAGCTTTCTTT. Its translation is CATRGQVGTEAFF.

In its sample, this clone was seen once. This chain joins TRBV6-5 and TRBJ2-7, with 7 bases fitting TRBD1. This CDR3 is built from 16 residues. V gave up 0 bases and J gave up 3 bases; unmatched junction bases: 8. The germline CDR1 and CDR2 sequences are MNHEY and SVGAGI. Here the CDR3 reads CASSYSKSAGGYEQYF. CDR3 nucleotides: TGTGCCAGCAGTTACTCGAAATCCGCAGGGGGCTACGAGCAGTACTTC.

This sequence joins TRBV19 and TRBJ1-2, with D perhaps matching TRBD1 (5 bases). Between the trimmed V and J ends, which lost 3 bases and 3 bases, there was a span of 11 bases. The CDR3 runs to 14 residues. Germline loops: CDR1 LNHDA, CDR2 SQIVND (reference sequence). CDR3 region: CASSMAGVYYGYTF. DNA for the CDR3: TGTGCCAGTAGTATGGCGGGGGTCTACTATGGCTACACCTTC.

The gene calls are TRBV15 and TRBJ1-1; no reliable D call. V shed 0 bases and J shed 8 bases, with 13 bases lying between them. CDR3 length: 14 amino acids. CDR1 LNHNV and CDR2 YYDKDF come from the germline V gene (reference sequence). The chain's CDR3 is CATSRESGSGEAFF. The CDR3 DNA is TGTGCCACCAGCAGAGAATCGGGATCTGGCGAAGCTTTCTTT.

The CDR3 region has the DNA TGTGCCATCAGTGCCACAGATCAGCCCCAGCATTTT. It translates to CAISATDQPQHF. The chain joins TRBV10-3 to TRBJ1-5; D not resolved. V dropped 4 bases and J dropped 5 bases, with 6 bases sitting between them. This CDR3 has 12 residues. Germline CDR1 and CDR2: ENHRY and SYGVKD.

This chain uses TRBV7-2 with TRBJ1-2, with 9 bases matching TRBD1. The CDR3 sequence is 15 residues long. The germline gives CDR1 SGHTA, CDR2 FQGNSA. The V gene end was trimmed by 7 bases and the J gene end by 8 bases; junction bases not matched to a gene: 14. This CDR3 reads CASTITGTGLGGYTF. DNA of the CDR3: TGTGCCAGCACCATCACCGGGACAGGGTTAGGGGGCTACACCTTC.

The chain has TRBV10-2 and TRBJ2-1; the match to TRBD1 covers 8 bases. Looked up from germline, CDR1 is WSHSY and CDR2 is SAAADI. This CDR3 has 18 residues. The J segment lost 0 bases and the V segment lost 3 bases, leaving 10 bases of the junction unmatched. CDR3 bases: TGCGCCAGCAGTGAAGAGACAGGGGTATCGAGCTCCTACAATGAGCAGTTCTTC. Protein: CASSEETGVSSSYNEQFF.